Included here is one T cell receptor beta chain sequence, with context. Its antigen remains unidentified. The data belong to a study of cytomegalovirus exposure and HLA in healthy donors. General study points: A later examination showed that TCR association rates differed by HLA locus, with DRB1 most and HLA-C fewest. Among TCR beta chains, those listed as cytomegalovirus-associated numbered some 170. Sequences of the TCR beta chain were said to predict the HLA-A and HLA-B alleles of most subjects accurately.

This CDR3 is built from 12 residues. The V and J ends lost 5 bases and 9 bases respectively, with 11 bases between them. CDR1 SGHVS and CDR2 FQNEAQ come from the germline V gene. PCR involved 60 Vbeta and 13 Jbeta primers. Original processing notes: Later analysis identified 80 million to 90 million unique TCR beta chains, approximately 11 million shared. Data came from immunoSEQ multiplex PCR; TCRdb stores just in-frame clones and leaves some out. D and trimming come from the DNA, and the V and J calls and clone size come from that table. Seen here are roughly 280,000 clones, 65% to 85% observed once, and the top ten hold 2% to 2.5%.

The sequenced sample was PBMCs. The clonotype comes from a female donor in good health and CMV-seronegative. The genes are TRBV7-8 and TRBJ2-1, with D possibly matching TRBD1 (6 bases). The CDR3, as DNA: TGTGCCAGCAGCCCAGCAGGGGTTGAGCAGTTCTTC. Encoded protein: CASSPAGVEQFF.